The 23 T cell receptor beta chains given below trace back to one sample, sequenced in a study of a mutant IDH1 vaccine in newly diagnosed glioma. These receptors have no known antigen. The time point was: week 23, last vaccination. With topical imiquimod, each dose of the vaccine consisted of 300 ug of mutant IDH1 20-mer peptide. Assay used: immunoSEQ multiplex PCR; TCRdb lists only in-frame clones, some missing. The sample yields about 82,000 clones, over 75% seen once. The specimen was PBMCs, collected from a glioma patient whose treatment included an IDH1 peptide vaccine. The source of these receptors is a man aged 30-40 years with glioma. Some clones in this sample may be carry-over from other donors' samples.

V is TRBV5-1 and J is TRBJ1-1; D might be TRBD1 (5 bases). The CDR3 loop spans 15 amino acids. CDR1 and CDR2 (germline): SGHRS, YFSETQ. Trimming removed 4 bases at V and 1 base at J, with 14 bases between. CDR3 in amino acids: CASSDVSGRNTEAFF. The CDR3 DNA is TGCGCCAGCAGCGACGTTTCGGGACGGAACACTGAAGCTTTCTTT.

The genes are TRBV2 and TRBJ1-5; D gene ambiguous. Trimming shortened V by 5 bases and J by 3 bases, and 11 bases separated the two germline ends. The CDR3 length is 14 residues. CDR1 SNHLY and CDR2 FYNNEI come from the germline V gene. CDR3 DNA sequence: TGTGCCAGCAGTCAGGATCCTGCCAATCAGCCCCAGCATTTT. Translated, it gives CASSQDPANQPQHF.

The CDR3 DNA sequence: TGTGCCAGCAGCTCCTCGGACAGGGAAGAAGAGACCCAGTACTTC. Its translation: CASSSSDREEETQYF. The V gene is TRBV7-3, the J gene TRBJ2-5; 8 nucleotides align to TRBD1. The CDR3 is 15 amino acids. The ends lost 4 bases at V and 3 bases at J; junction bases unmatched: 7. CDR1 SGHTA and CDR2 FQGTGA come from the germline V gene. Using reference TRBV7-3 and TRBJ2-5 for the parts outside the CDR3, the full variable domain is GAGVSQTPSNKVTEKGKYVELRCDPISGHTALYWYRQSLGQGPEFLIYFQGTGAADDSGLPNDRFFAVRPEGSVSTLKIQRTERGDSAVYLCASSSSDREEETQYFGPGTRLLVL.

The rearrangement uses TRBV10-1 and TRBJ2-2; possible D gene TRBD1, 5 bases. The V gene's germline CDR1 is WNHNN and CDR2 SYGVQD (reference sequence). V lost 1 base and J lost 5, with 11 bases in between. This CDR3 contains 15 residues. The CDR3 protein is CASSEFEGETGELFF. Written as DNA, the CDR3 is TGCGCCAGCAGTGAGTTCGAAGGGGAAACCGGGGAGCTGTTTTTT.

This chain links TRBV27 with TRBJ1-1, with TRBD1 as a possible D gene (5 bases). V lost 3 bases and J lost 2, with 10 bases in between. The length of the CDR3 is 14 residues. CDR1 and CDR2 from the germline V gene are MNHEY and SMNVEV (reference sequence). The CDR3 protein is CASSFIGGNTEAFF. CDR3 nucleotide sequence: TGTGCCAGCAGTTTCATCGGGGGAAACACTGAAGCTTTCTTT.

V gene TRBV30 combines with J gene TRBJ2-3, with unresolved D. Per the germline V gene, CDR1 is GTSNPN and CDR2 is SVGIG (reference sequence). V was clipped by 0 bases and J by 2 bases, with 9 bases between them. This CDR3 contains 14 residues. For the CDR3, the DNA is TGTGCCTGGAGTGTAGGTAGGCACACAGATACGCAGTATTTT. This sequence encodes CAWSVGRHTDTQYF. The entire variable domain, with the rest obtained from reference TRBV30 and TRBJ2-3, is as follows: SQTIHQWPATLVQPVGSPLSLECTVEGTSNPNLYWYRQAAGRGLQLLFYSVGIGQISSEVPQNLSASRPQDRQFILSSKKLLLSDSGFYLCAWSVGRHTDTQYFGPGTRLTVL.

The CDR3 bases are TGTGCCAGCAGCCCAGGGCCAGAGAACACTGAAGCTTTCTTT. Translated, it gives CASSPGPENTEAFF. The genes are TRBV9 and TRBJ1-1; tentative D call: TRBD1 (5 bases). Germline CDR1 reads SGDLS; CDR2 reads YYNGEE. The CDR3 contains 14 residues. The V end lost 4 bases, the J end lost 1 base, and 11 bases lay between the germline ends.

In this sample, this clone turned up once. The chain recombines TRBV7-9 with TRBJ2-7, with 7 bases that match TRBD1. The J segment lost 3 bases and the V segment lost 4 bases, leaving 9 bases of the junction unmatched. The CDR3 covers 15 residues. Germline lookup yields CDR1 SEHNR and CDR2 FQNEAQ (reference sequence). The CDR3 DNA reads TGTGCCAGCAGCTCGGCCAGGACAGGCTTCTACGAGCAGTACTTC. Translated: CASSSARTGFYEQYF.

The chain uses TRBV7-3 and TRBJ2-3, with 8 bases lining up with TRBD1. V was pared by 4 bases and J by 4 bases, with 7 bases of the junction left unmatched. Germline V gene sequence: CDR1 SGHTA, CDR2 FQGTGA. The CDR3 has 15 residues. CDR3 amino acids: CASSSQGASSDTQYF. CDR3 sequence (DNA): TGTGCCAGCAGCTCTCAGGGGGCGAGCTCAGATACGCAGTATTTT.

The chain combines TRBV5-1 with TRBJ2-7, with 8 bases fitting TRBD1. Germline trimming cut 0 bases from V and 9 bases from J; bases unmatched to any gene: 11. Germline V gives CDR1 SGHRS, CDR2 YFSETQ. The CDR3 extends over 15 amino acids. The CDR3 reads CASSLGSRGLLGQYF. CDR3 DNA: TGCGCCAGCAGCTTGGGCTCCAGGGGGCTTTTGGGGCAGTACTTC. The full variable domain, its missing parts supplied by reference TRBV5-1 and TRBJ2-7, is KAGVTQTPRYLIKTRGQQVTLSCSPISGHRSVSWYQQTPGQGLQFLFEYFSETQRNKGNFPGRFSGRQFSNSRSEMNVSTLELGDSALYLCASSLGSRGLLGQYFGPGTRLTVT.

J is TRBJ2-3 and V is TRBV2; D remains unclear. This CDR3 comprises 15 residues. CDR1 and CDR2 (germline): SNHLY, FYNNEI. The germline V and J ends were trimmed by 2 bases and 0 bases, with 9 bases remaining between them. The CDR3 loop reads CASSELQSSTDTQYF. As DNA, the CDR3 is TGTGCCAGCAGTGAACTCCAGTCTAGCACAGATACGCAGTATTTT. Looking up the rest from reference TRBV2 and TRBJ2-3 gives the full variable domain: EPEVTQTPSHQVTQMGQEVILRCVPISNHLYFYWYRQILGQKVEFLVSFYNNEISEKSEIFDDQFSVERPDGSNFTLKIRSTKLEDSAMYFCASSELQSSTDTQYFGPGTRLTVL.

This clone was seen only once. The chain employs TRBV11-3 and TRBJ2-1, with D tentatively TRBD1 or TRBD2 (5 bases each). Germline CDR1 is SGHNT and CDR2 is YENEEA. V dropped 0 bases and J dropped 7 bases, with 10 bases sitting between them. The CDR3 has 14 residues. The DNA for the CDR3 is TGTGCCAGCAGCTTAGAGACAGAGGGAAATGAGCAGTTCTTC. Its protein product is CASSLETEGNEQFF.

This clone was detected a few times. The V and J genes are TRBV7-8 and TRBJ2-5, with 7 nucleotides matching TRBD1. CDR1 and CDR2 (germline): SGHVS, FQNEAQ. CDR3 length equals 15 residues. V dropped 5 bases and J dropped 4; count of bases not matched to a gene: 10. CDR3 sequence: CASSPSTGRPETQYF. CDR3 in DNA: TGTGCCAGCAGCCCCTCGACAGGGCGGCCAGAGACCCAGTACTTC. Full variable domain (outside the CDR3, taken from reference TRBV7-8 and TRBJ2-5): GAGVSQSPRYKVAKRGQDVALRCDPISGHVSLFWYQQALGQGPEFLTYFQNEAQLDKSGLPSDRFFAERPEGSVSTLKIQRTQQEDSAVYLCASSPSTGRPETQYFGPGTRLLVL.

CDR3 residues: CASSQGTVDYGYTF. The CDR3 DNA reads TGTGCCAGCAGCCAAGGGACAGTCGACTATGGCTACACCTTC. The chain carries TRBV14 and TRBJ1-2, with D possibly TRBD1 on 6 matching bases. V lost 1 base and J 3 bases, leaving 9 bases between the germline ends. There are 14 residues in the CDR3. Germline assignment: CDR1 SGHDN and CDR2 FVKESK.

The chain links TRBV5-1 to TRBJ1-5; TRBD1 agrees at 10 bases. Per the germline V gene, CDR1 is SGHRS and CDR2 is YFSETQ. Unmatched junction bases numbered 5, after V lost 4 bases and J lost 4 bases. The CDR3 has 15 amino acids. Written as DNA, the CDR3 is TGCGCCAGCAGCCTGACAGGGGGCGAAAATCAGCCCCAGCATTTT. Residues: CASSLTGGENQPQHF.

V usage is TRBV14 and J usage is TRBJ2-5; D is uncertain. The V end was cut by 0 bases, the J end by 7 bases, with 9 bases between. The CDR3 is 13 residues long. Germline values: CDR1 SGHDN, CDR2 FVKESK. CDR3 in DNA: TGTGCCAGCAGCCAAGATACCCGAGGGACCCAGTACTTC. Translating it yields CASSQDTRGTQYF.

This clone was recorded a few times. This chain connects TRBV9 to TRBJ1-5; no definite D call. V gave up 0 bases and J gave up 1 base, with 11 bases separating them. CDR1 and CDR2 (germline): SGDLS, YYNGEE. This CDR3 is built from 16 residues. CDR3 sequence: CASSVGAEGSNQPQHF. CDR3 nucleotide sequence: TGTGCCAGCAGCGTAGGAGCGGAAGGGAGCAATCAGCCCCAGCATTTT.

The CDR3: CASSEPRGGYNEQFF. CDR3 in DNA: TGTGCCAGCAGTGAACCGAGGGGCGGTTACAATGAGCAGTTCTTC. The J gene is TRBJ2-1, the V gene TRBV25-1, with D tentatively TRBD1 or TRBD2 (5 bases each). The CDR3 covers 15 residues. Germline V gives CDR1 MGHDK, CDR2 SYGVNS. The ends were cut back, 2 bases at V and 4 bases at J, with 12 bases in the middle.

CDR3 coding DNA: TGTGCCAGCACCCAGGGGGCAAACTACAATGAGCAGTTCTTC. Translation gives CASTQGANYNEQFF. V usage is TRBV5-4 and J usage is TRBJ2-1; 8 bases line up with TRBD1. Germline CDR1 is SGHNT and CDR2 is YYREEE (reference sequence). V shed 6 bases and J 3 bases; nucleotides not matched to a gene: 5. The CDR3 is 14 amino acids.

The chain employs TRBV19 and TRBJ1-5; 7 bases line up with TRBD1. Trimming at V came to 1 base and at J to 1 base, leaving 4 bases not matched to a gene. The CDR3 length is 16 residues. Germline V gene data show CDR1 as LNHDA and CDR2 as SQIVND (reference sequence). The CDR3 sequence is CASSIVGGRSNQPQHF. The CDR3 nucleotides are TGTGCCAGTAGTATAGTAGGGGGCAGGAGCAATCAGCCCCAGCATTTT.

V and J are TRBV29-1 and TRBJ2-7; 8 bases agree with TRBD2. V gave up 6 bases and J gave up 3 bases; unmatched junction bases: 7. Per germline, CDR1 SQVTM and CDR2 ANQGSEA. The CDR3 length is 13 residues. This CDR3 reads CSVRTSSNYEQYF. CDR3 in DNA: TGCAGCGTGCGGACTAGCAGCAACTACGAGCAGTACTTC.

This clone showed up just once. This chain connects TRBV5-1 to TRBJ2-5; D unresolved. The V and J ends lost 4 bases and 5 bases respectively, with 12 bases between them. The CDR3 is made up of 13 amino acids. Germline CDR1 reads SGHRS; CDR2 reads YFSETQ. CDR3 DNA sequence: TGCGCCAGCAGCAAAGGAGATCGGGAGACCCAGTACTTC. This codes for CASSKGDRETQYF.

This rearrangement joins TRBV5-4 to TRBJ1-4; 8 bases fit TRBD1. V trimming: 4 bases; J trimming: 0 bases; junction bases outside the gene matches: 5. CDR1 and CDR2 from the germline V gene are SGHNT and YYREEE (reference sequence). This CDR3 has 16 amino acids. The CDR3 reads CASSQGAGSTNEKLFF. For the CDR3, the DNA is TGTGCCAGCAGCCAGGGGGCCGGCTCAACTAATGAAAAACTGTTTTTT.